The rows below give T cell receptor beta chains drawn from one sample of a study of T-cell memory formation after mild COVID-19. One entry per CDR3 protein, called by TCRdb with MiXCR from the 5' RACE reads. The table includes 550,000 to 600,000 distinct CDR3 sequences, about 20% detected once. The sequenced sample was PBMCs or a T cell subset sorted from them (not recorded which). The receptor set was obtained from an adult woman who had mild COVID-19 (a few samples of this study predate the infection). Cell type and time point are not known. Both conserved end residues are part of each CDR3. Rows may omit the clone size; those that give it use once, few, many or a size class.

J gene	V gene	clone size	CDR3 protein
TRBJ2-5	TRBV7-6	few	CASSLALTQETQYF
TRBJ2-4	TRBV5-1	few	CASSPSGGIAKNIQYF
TRBJ2-7	TRBV21-1	few	CASSKVVGLAGRITYEQYF
TRBJ2-1	TRBV7-9	few	CASSPGQEDNEQFF
TRBJ1-2	TRBV6-2/TRBV6-3	.	CASRTGHVTRWNYGYTF
TRBJ2-5	TRBV20-1	few	CSARTSGETQYF
TRBJ2-3	TRBV30	once	CAWSGNTQYF
TRBJ2-5	TRBV13	.	CASSFARGYQETQYF
TRBJ1-5	TRBV6-5	.	CASSYSKQGNLSPQHF
TRBJ1-2	TRBV7-2	few	CASSPQTGRAIAYGYTF
TRBJ1-1	TRBV3-1	few	CASSQETGMNTEAFF
TRBJ1-6	TRBV18	few	CASSPHGPGQGSPLHF
TRBJ2-6	TRBV10-3	few	CAIKFESGANVLTF
TRBJ2-7	TRBV13	.	CASTVRGGEQYF
TRBJ2-3	TRBV11-2	.	CASSPFLDTQYF
TRBJ2-1	TRBV19	few	CASSITPLGDEQFF
TRBJ1-1	TRBV6-2/TRBV6-3	.	CASSYSGRTNEAFF
TRBJ1-2	TRBV4-1	.	CASSQTGAYGYTF
TRBJ2-7	TRBV27	.	CASSPGTGSSYEQYF
TRBJ2-1	TRBV9	.	CASSVAGGGKVF
TRBJ2-3	TRBV12-3/TRBV12-4	.	CASSLHSGGGADTQYF
TRBJ1-5	TRBV20-1	.	CSASRAGQPQHF
TRBJ1-1	TRBV7-8	.	CASSLWVGQAFF
TRBJ2-1	TRBV4-3	few	CASSQVLADTHNEQFF
TRBJ2-7	TRBV7-9	.	CASSPQISYEQYF
TRBJ2-1	TRBV5-1	many	CASSLATSGVYNEQFF
TRBJ1-5	TRBV12-3/TRBV12-4	.	CASSHRDLDQPQHF
TRBJ1-3	TRBV4-2	.	CASSQVDLGNTIYF
TRBJ2-1	TRBV7-7	few	CASSGQGFEQFF
TRBJ1-6	TRBV9	.	CASSDRGSPLHF
TRBJ2-7	TRBV20-1	.	CSVLHGQGPYEQYF
TRBJ1-6	TRBV9	few	CASSGPGTGYNSPLHF
TRBJ2-7	TRBV20-1	.	CSARELGDYEQYF
TRBJ1-1	TRBV25-1	.	CATPLGTEAFF
TRBJ2-2	TRBV6-2/TRBV6-3	.	CASRKTSLNTGELFF
TRBJ2-3	TRBV7-3	.	CASSSGQSADTQYF
TRBJ2-3	TRBV10-3	.	CAIGGGTDTQYF
TRBJ1-1	TRBV18	many	CASSRDRMNTEAFF
TRBJ1-4	TRBV4-3	.	CASSRHRIENEKLFF
TRBJ2-1	TRBV6-5	.	CASRPDRPSYNEQFF
TRBJ2-1	TRBV7-9	.	CASSALAVYNEQFF
TRBJ2-1	TRBV15	.	CATSRDEAEGFF
TRBJ2-1	TRBV7-3	many	CASSHSTANYNEQFF
TRBJ2-3	TRBV3-1	few	CASSQDPGTDTQYF
TRBJ2-7	TRBV29-1	.	CSVAAGSYEQYF
TRBJ1-5	TRBV18	.	CASSRDRAYQPQHF
TRBJ1-1	TRBV29-1	few	CSVSLHANTEAFF
TRBJ2-5	TRBV27	few	CASSLWIGQQETQYF
TRBJ2-7	TRBV7-2	few	CASSGRSSYEQYF
TRBJ2-7	TRBV5-1	.	CASSLARGTRDEQYF
TRBJ2-7	TRBV5-1	few	CASSPSRSRTRDEQYF
TRBJ2-6	TRBV7-9	.	CASSSTGIGANVLTF
TRBJ1-1	TRBV5-5	few	CASSYTVGTSPRAFF
TRBJ1-2	TRBV19	once	CASTPGTGLYGYTF
TRBJ2-5	TRBV5-1	many	CASSLVSGTQETQYF
TRBJ2-1	TRBV7-6	many	CASSLRTEQFF
TRBJ2-5	TRBV5-1	.	CASSFSPIGAAETQYF
TRBJ1-1	TRBV19	.	CASSIGQREAFF
TRBJ1-4	TRBV7-9	few	CASSSGTVATNEKLFF